Here is one T cell receptor (beta chain) with its context. What it recognizes is unknown. This sample was taken from a study of human T cells and chemical hapten exposure. Findings of the study overall: TCRs whose frequency exceeded 1 in 1000 remained the same following DPC sensitization.

TCRdb passed the RACE reads through MiXCR, listing each CDR3 protein once. The sample lists around 380,000 distinct CDR3 sequences; around 5.5% were seen once. Time point specified: pre-sensitization, week 0. Treatment: therapeutic diphenylcyclopropenone sensitization with weekly scalp DPC. CDR3 length equals 13 residues. Germline V gene data show CDR1 as MNHEY and CDR2 as SMNVEV (reference sequence). Trimming took 6 bases from V and 6 from J, leaving 12 bases between them. The clonotype originates from a woman between 18 and 29 years old with alopecia areata. Some clones in this sample may be carry-over from other donors' samples. The chain couples TRBV27 to TRBJ2-1, with D unclear. Specimen: whole blood, collected in connection with sensitization to the hapten diphenylcyclopropenone (DPC). The CDR3 nucleotides are TGTGCCAGCAGACTCGTAGGTGCCAATGAGCAGTTCTTC. This translates into CASRLVGANEQFF.